Below are 19 T cell receptor beta chains sequenced from a single sample in a study of graft-versus-host responses after intestinal transplantation (dated by TCRdb to the early 2020s). The library came from the immunoSEQ multiplex PCR assay. What TCRdb holds here is the immuneACCESS table cut down to in-frame rearrangements. Part of the clones is not present; checked against another copy, under half of the missing clones reflect an unresolved V gene, and the others are unexplained. The table for this sample lists over 85,000 clones; 93% of them were counted only once. The ten largest clones add up to around 0.55% of the sample. The sample's time point, from its label and the paper: cells obtained before transplantation from donor or recipient. No antigen is known for these receptors. Sequenced here: unstimulated CD8+ T cells sorted from spleen or lymph node cells, sampled before intestinal transplant. These TCRs come from a human donor who received an intestinal transplant.

The chain couples TRBV7-3 to TRBJ1-2; possibly TRBD1 for D (5 bases). The V end was cut by 3 bases, the J end by 3 bases, with 11 bases between. Germline CDR1 reads SGHTA; CDR2 reads FQGTGA. CDR3 length: 14 residues. The CDR3 protein is CASSFGGGDYGYTF. The CDR3 bases are TGTGCCAGCAGCTTCGGCGGGGGGGACTATGGCTACACCTTC.

V gene TRBV29-1 combines with J gene TRBJ1-2, with D uncertain. The germline gives CDR1 SQVTM, CDR2 ANQGSEA. This CDR3 spans 12 amino acids. V was pared by 1 base and J by 8 bases, with 11 bases between. DNA for the CDR3: TGCAGCGTTGAAGCCCCTCGAGGGGGCTACACCTTC. The encoded protein is CSVEAPRGGYTF.

The chain links TRBV5-1 to TRBJ2-7, with D possibly being TRBD1 (5 bases). In germline, CDR1 is SGHRS, CDR2 YFSETQ. The CDR3 contains 13 residues. Trimming took 3 bases from V and 3 from J, leaving 10 bases between them. The CDR3 here is CASSSIGHYEQYF. The CDR3 nucleotides are TGCGCCAGCAGCTCGATCGGACACTACGAGCAGTACTTC.

The gene calls are TRBV7-6 and TRBJ2-7; perhaps TRBD1 as D (6 bases). CDR3 length: 15 amino acids. Germline V gene data show CDR1 as SGHVS and CDR2 as FNYEAQ. Trimming removed 4 bases at V and 1 base at J, with 14 bases between. CDR3 in DNA: TGTGCCAGCAGCTGGGACAAAGATGGATCCTACGAGCAGTACTTC. Amino acids: CASSWDKDGSYEQYF.

The chain combines TRBV7-6 with TRBJ2-1; 13 bases match TRBD2. CDR3 size: 15 residues. J gave up 7 bases and V 5 bases, and 5 bases lay outside the gene matches. Looked up from germline, CDR1 is SGHVS and CDR2 is FNYEAQ. DNA for the CDR3: TGTGCCAGCAGCCTAGAGGGACTAGCGGGAAATGAGCAGTTCTTC. The encoded protein is CASSLEGLAGNEQFF.

Notes on this clone: The identical CDR3 is also encoded by other nucleotide sequences in the sample. This chain links TRBV28 with TRBJ2-7; D is unclear. The CDR3 covers 10 residues. CDR1 MDHEN and CDR2 SYDVKM come from the germline V gene. Trimming took off 3 bases at V and 5 bases at J, with 2 bases between the two ends. CDR3 region: CASSLNEQYF. The CDR3 coding sequence is TGTGCCAGCAGTTTGAACGAGCAGTACTTC.

The chain links TRBV7-2 to TRBJ2-2; D is uncertain. CDR3 length equals 14 residues. In germline, CDR1 is SGHTA, CDR2 FQGNSA. Trimming left V 5 bases short and J 6 bases short, with 13 bases between. CDR3 bases: TGTGCCAGCAGCCCATCCAACCATCCCGGGGAGCTGTTTTTT. This translates into CASSPSNHPGELFF. The whole variable domain, filled in from reference TRBV7-2 and TRBJ2-2, reads GAGVSQSPSNKVTEKGKDVELRCDPISGHTALYWYRQSLGQGLEFLIYFQGNSAPDKSGLPSDRFSAERTGGSVSTLTIQRTQQEDSAVYLCASSPSNHPGELFFGEGSRLTVL.

The V and J genes are TRBV6-6 and TRBJ2-2; D call uncertain. The germline V and J ends were trimmed by 7 bases and 2 bases, with 11 bases remaining between them. Germline-derived CDR1 and CDR2 are MNHNY and SVGAGI (reference sequence). The CDR3 covers 14 residues. The CDR3 is CASTAGVNTGELFF. CDR3 bases: TGTGCCAGCACGGCAGGTGTCAACACCGGGGAGCTGTTTTTT.

The rearrangement uses TRBV5-4 and TRBJ2-1; 10 nucleotides agree with TRBD2. This CDR3 spans 14 amino acids. Trimming removed 4 bases from V and 6 bases from J; junction bases left unmatched: 4. Germline-derived CDR1 and CDR2 are SGHNT and YYREEE (reference sequence). Here the CDR3 reads CASSPGLATNEQFF. In DNA form, the CDR3 reads TGTGCCAGCAGCCCGGGACTAGCGACCAATGAGCAGTTCTTC.

The rearrangement joins TRBV14 to TRBJ2-7; 8 positions agree with TRBD2. Trimming removed 4 bases from V and 0 bases from J; junction bases left unmatched: 14. CDR3 length: 18 amino acids. Per germline, CDR1 SGHDN and CDR2 FVKESK. The CDR3 DNA reads as TGTGCCAGCAGCCCGATTTTGACTAGCGTGGGGAGCTCCTACGAGCAGTACTTC. This codes for CASSPILTSVGSSYEQYF. The variable domain in full, completed from reference TRBV14 and TRBJ2-7, reads EAGVTQFPSHSVIEKGQTVTLRCDPISGHDNLYWYRRVMGKEIKFLLHFVKESKQDESGMPNNRFLAERTGGTYSTLKVQPAELEDSGVYFCASSPILTSVGSSYEQYFGPGTRLTVT.

This clone is a singleton in its sample. The CDR3 loop is CASSFSSWSGELFF. In nucleotides, the CDR3 is TGTGCCAGCAGTTTTTCAAGCTGGTCGGGGGAGCTGTTTTTT. The V and J genes are TRBV27 and TRBJ2-2; no definite D call. Looked up from germline, CDR1 is MNHEY and CDR2 is SMNVEV (reference sequence). Between the trimmed V and J ends, which lost 3 bases and 8 bases, there was a span of 13 bases. This CDR3 spans 14 amino acids.

This chain connects TRBV5-3 to TRBJ1-1, with D maybe TRBD1 (5 bases). TRBV5-3 is an ORF; its function is uncertain. CDR3 size: 12 residues. Trimming took 4 bases from V and 11 from J, leaving 15 bases between them. DNA for the CDR3: TGTGCCAGAAGCCAAACCGGGGGGGATGCTTTCTTT. The encoded protein is CARSQTGGDAFF.

The chain joins TRBV28 to TRBJ2-7, with D maybe TRBD2 (5 bases). The germline CDR1 and CDR2 sequences are MDHEN and SYDVKM. The CDR3 sequence is 15 residues long. The V end was cut by 6 bases, the J end by 0 bases, with 15 bases between. The CDR3 is CASRATDYISYEQYF. Written as DNA, the CDR3 is TGTGCCAGCAGGGCAACCGACTATATCTCCTACGAGCAGTACTTC.

This chain links TRBV10-1 with TRBJ1-1; 10 bases are a match to TRBD1. Per the germline V gene, CDR1 is WNHNN and CDR2 is SYGVQD (reference sequence). With 2 bases clipped from V and 8 bases from J, the junction kept 2 bases outside the gene matches. This CDR3 contains 13 residues. The CDR3 bases are TGCGCCAGCAGTGAGACGGGACAGGGGGAAGCTTTCTTT. Translating it yields CASSETGQGEAFF.

The genes are TRBV7-9 and TRBJ2-3; 7 bases are shared with TRBD2. J was trimmed by 2 bases and V by 6 bases; bases with no gene match: 14. Per germline, CDR1 SEHNR and CDR2 FQNEAQ (reference sequence). The CDR3 runs to 17 residues. The CDR3 reads CASRSHRASGHTDTQYF. CDR3 coding DNA: TGTGCCAGCAGATCCCATCGGGCTAGCGGACACACAGATACGCAGTATTTT. The full variable domain, rest sourced from reference TRBV7-9 and TRBJ2-3, is DTGVSQNPRHKITKRGQNVTFRCDPISEHNRLYWYRQTLGQGPEFLTYFQNEAQLEKSRLLSDRFSAERPKGSFSTLEIQRTEQGDSAMYLCASRSHRASGHTDTQYFGPGTRLTVL.

The chain is built from TRBV5-1 and TRBJ2-7; TRBD2 is a possible D gene (5 bases). The V gene's germline CDR1 is SGHRS and CDR2 YFSETQ. The V end was cut by 6 bases, the J end by 5 bases, with 21 bases between. CDR3 length: 15 amino acids. CDR3 nucleotides: TGCGCCAGCACCCAAACCCCCGGGATAGCCGACGAGCAGTACTTC. Its protein product is CASTQTPGIADEQYF. Together with reference TRBV5-1 and TRBJ2-7, the CDR3 gives the full variable domain: KAGVTQTPRYLIKTRGQQVTLSCSPISGHRSVSWYQQTPGQGLQFLFEYFSETQRNKGNFPGRFSGRQFSNSRSEMNVSTLELGDSALYLCASTQTPGIADEQYFGPGTRLTVT.

The rearrangement links TRBV5-1 to TRBJ1-1; D call uncertain. The germline V and J ends were trimmed by 3 bases and 2 bases, with 2 bases remaining between them. The CDR3 has 11 amino acids. CDR1 is SGHRS and CDR2 is YFSETQ in the germline V gene. CDR3 bases: TGCGCCAGCAGCTCAAACACTGAAGCTTTCTTT. Translation gives CASSSNTEAFF.

The J gene is TRBJ2-1, the V gene TRBV27; D is unresolved. The germline V gene encodes CDR1 MNHEY and CDR2 SMNVEV (reference sequence). The CDR3 runs to 12 residues. V dropped 2 bases and J dropped 5 bases, with 4 bases sitting between them. CDR3 sequence: CASSLPNNEQFF. For the CDR3, the DNA is TGTGCCAGCAGTTTACCCAACAATGAGCAGTTCTTC.

The chain links TRBV5-5 to TRBJ2-4, with D hard to call. The germline V gene has CDR1 SGHKS and CDR2 YYEKEE (reference sequence). The V and J ends lost 0 bases and 9 bases respectively, with 10 bases between them. This CDR3 has 13 residues. CDR3 amino acids: CASSLGVKGIQYF. In DNA, the CDR3 is TGTGCCAGCAGCTTGGGGGTAAAGGGCATTCAGTACTTC.